This note documents a single T cell receptor (beta chain) sequence. The antigen remains unidentified. Clones were sequenced by immunoSEQ multiplex PCR, and TCRdb holds only the in-frame ones, with some missing. The table has around 110,000 clones, roughly nine tenths seen once. This sample is drawn from a study of T cell clones after liver transplantation. In the study overall: Liver transplant recipients had immunosuppression withdrawal attempted within 2 years. Standard immunosuppression, with no induction, continued until 12-24 months after transplant. General study results and limits: Conclusions were preliminary, with small, heterogeneous patient groups. Graft donor-reactive T cells possibly entered the graft instead of undergoing deletion.

CDR3 size: 13 residues. Per germline, CDR1 SGHTA and CDR2 FQGTGA. V was trimmed by 4 bases and J by 1 base, leaving 6 bases between them. This chain uses TRBV7-3 with TRBJ2-3; D is unresolved. Specimen: CD4+ T cells from blood, collected 12 months after liver transplant. This clonotype was obtained from a human patient who received a liver transplant. Some T cells may be the graft donor's. The chain's CDR3 is CASSSQGTDTQYF. DNA for the CDR3: TGTGCCAGCAGCTCTCAGGGCACAGATACGCAGTATTTT.